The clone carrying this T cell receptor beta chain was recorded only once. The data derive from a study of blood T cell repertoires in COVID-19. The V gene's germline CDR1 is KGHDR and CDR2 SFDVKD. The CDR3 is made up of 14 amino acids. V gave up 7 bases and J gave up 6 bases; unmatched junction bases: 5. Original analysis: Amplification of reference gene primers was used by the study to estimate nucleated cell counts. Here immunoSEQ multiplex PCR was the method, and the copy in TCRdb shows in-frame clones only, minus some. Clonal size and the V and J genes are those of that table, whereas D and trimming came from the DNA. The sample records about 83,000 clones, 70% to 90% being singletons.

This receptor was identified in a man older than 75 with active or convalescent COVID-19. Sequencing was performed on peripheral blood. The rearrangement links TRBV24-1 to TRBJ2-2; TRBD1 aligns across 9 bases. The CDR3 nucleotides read TGTGCCACCAGAATTAGACAGGGGGCCGGGGAGCTGTTTTTT. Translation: CATRIRQGAGELFF.